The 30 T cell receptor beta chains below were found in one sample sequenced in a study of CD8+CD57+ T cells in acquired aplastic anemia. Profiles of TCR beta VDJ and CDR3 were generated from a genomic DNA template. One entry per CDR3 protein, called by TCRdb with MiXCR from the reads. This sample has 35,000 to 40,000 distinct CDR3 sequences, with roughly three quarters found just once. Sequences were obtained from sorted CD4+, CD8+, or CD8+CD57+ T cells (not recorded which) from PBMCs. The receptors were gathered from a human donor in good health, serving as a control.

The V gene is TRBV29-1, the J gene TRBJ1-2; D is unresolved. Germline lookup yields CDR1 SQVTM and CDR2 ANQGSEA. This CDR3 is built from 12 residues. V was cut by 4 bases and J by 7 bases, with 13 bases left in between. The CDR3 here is CSVVIAGRGYTF. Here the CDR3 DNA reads TGCAGCGTTGTGATAGCCGGGCGTGGCTACACCTTC.

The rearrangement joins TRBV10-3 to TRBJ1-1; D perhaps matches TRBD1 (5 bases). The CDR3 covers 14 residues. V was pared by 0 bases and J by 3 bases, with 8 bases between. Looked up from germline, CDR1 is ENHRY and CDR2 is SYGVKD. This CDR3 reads CAISESRGDTEAFF. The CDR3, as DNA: TGTGCCATCAGTGAGTCGCGGGGCGACACTGAAGCTTTCTTT.

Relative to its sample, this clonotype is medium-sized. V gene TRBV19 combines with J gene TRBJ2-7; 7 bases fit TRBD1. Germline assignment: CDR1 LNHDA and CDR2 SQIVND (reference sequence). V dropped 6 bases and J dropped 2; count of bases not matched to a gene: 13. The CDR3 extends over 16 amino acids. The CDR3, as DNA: TGTGCCAGTAGGGACCATTACGACAGGGTCCCCTACGAGCAGTACTTC. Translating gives CASRDHYDRVPYEQYF.

The CDR3 loop is CASSSFYSPLHF. The CDR3, as DNA: TGTGCCAGCAGCTCCTTCTATTCACCCCTCCACTTT. The chain has TRBV7-6 and TRBJ1-6, with unresolved D. Trimming removed 4 bases from V and 8 bases from J, with 6 bases in between. The CDR3 has 12 amino acids. Germline V gene sequence: CDR1 SGHVS, CDR2 FNYEAQ.

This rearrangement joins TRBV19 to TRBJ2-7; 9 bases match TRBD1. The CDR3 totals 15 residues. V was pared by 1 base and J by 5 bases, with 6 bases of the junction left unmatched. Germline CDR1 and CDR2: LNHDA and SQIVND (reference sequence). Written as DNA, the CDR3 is TGTGCCAGTAGTATAGTCGGGACAGGGACCCACGAGCAGTACTTC. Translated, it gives CASSIVGTGTHEQYF.

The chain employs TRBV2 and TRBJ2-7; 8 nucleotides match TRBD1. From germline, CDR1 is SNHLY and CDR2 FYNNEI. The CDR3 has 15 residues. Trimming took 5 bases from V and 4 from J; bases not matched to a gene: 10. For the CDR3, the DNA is TGTGCCAGCAGTTCCCCGGGGCAGGGGGCTTACGAGCAGTACTTC. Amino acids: CASSSPGQGAYEQYF.

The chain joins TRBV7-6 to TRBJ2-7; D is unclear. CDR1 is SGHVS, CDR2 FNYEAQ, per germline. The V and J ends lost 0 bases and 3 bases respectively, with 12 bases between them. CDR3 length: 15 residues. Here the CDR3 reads CASSLASDNYYEQYF. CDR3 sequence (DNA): TGTGCCAGCAGCTTAGCAAGTGACAATTACTACGAGCAGTACTTC. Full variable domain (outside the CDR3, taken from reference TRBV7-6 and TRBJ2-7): GAGVSQSPRYKVTKRGQDVALRCDPISGHVSLYWYRQALGQGPEFLTYFNYEAQQDKSGLPNDRFSAERPEGSISTLTIQRTEQRDSAMYRCASSLASDNYYEQYFGPGTRLTVT.

CDR3 coding DNA: TGTGCCACCAAGATAGTTCCGGAGCAGTACTTC. This encodes CATKIVPEQYF. The V and J genes are TRBV10-3 and TRBJ2-7; unclear D gene. Looked up from germline, CDR1 is ENHRY and CDR2 is SYGVKD. V lost 10 bases and J lost 7, with 14 bases in between. This CDR3 spans 11 amino acids.

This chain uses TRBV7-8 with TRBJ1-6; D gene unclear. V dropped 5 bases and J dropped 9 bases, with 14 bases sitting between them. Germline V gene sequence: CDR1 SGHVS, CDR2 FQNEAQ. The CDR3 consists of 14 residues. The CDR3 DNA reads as TGTGCCAGCAGCATAAGGGAGGGTGGTTCACCCCTCCACTTT. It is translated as CASSIREGGSPLHF.

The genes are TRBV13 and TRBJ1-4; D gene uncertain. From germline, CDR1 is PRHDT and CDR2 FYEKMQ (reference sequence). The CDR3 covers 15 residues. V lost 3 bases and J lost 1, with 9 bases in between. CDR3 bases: TGTGCCAGCAGCTTTATGCCTGGAACTAATGAAAAACTGTTTTTT. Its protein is CASSFMPGTNEKLFF.

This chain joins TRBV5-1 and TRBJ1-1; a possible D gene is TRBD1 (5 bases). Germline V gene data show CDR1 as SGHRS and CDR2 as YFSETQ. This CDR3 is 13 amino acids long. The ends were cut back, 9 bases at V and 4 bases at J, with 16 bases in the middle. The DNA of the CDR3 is TGCGCCACCTCGCCTGTGGGGGGCACTGAAGCTTTCTTT. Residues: CATSPVGGTEAFF.

The CDR3 DNA reads TGTGCCAGCAGCTTAGGAGCGGCGCCCCAAGAGACCCAGTACTTC. Translating gives CASSLGAAPQETQYF. The rearrangement joins TRBV7-3 to TRBJ2-5; perhaps TRBD2 as D (5 bases). With 2 bases removed from V and 1 base from J, the gap between germline ends came to 11 bases. This CDR3 comprises 15 residues. Germline V gene data show CDR1 as SGHTA and CDR2 as FQGTGA. Full variable domain (outside the CDR3, taken from reference TRBV7-3 and TRBJ2-5): GAGVSQTPSNKVTEKGKYVELRCDPISGHTALYWYRQSLGQGPEFLIYFQGTGAADDSGLPNDRFFAVRPEGSVSTLKIQRTERGDSAVYLCASSLGAAPQETQYFGPGTRLLVL.

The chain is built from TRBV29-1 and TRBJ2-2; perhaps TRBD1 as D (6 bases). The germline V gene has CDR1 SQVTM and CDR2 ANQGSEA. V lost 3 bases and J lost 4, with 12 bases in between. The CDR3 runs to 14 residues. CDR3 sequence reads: CSVDWGLGTGELFF. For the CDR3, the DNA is TGCAGCGTTGATTGGGGGCTGGGCACCGGGGAGCTGTTTTTT.

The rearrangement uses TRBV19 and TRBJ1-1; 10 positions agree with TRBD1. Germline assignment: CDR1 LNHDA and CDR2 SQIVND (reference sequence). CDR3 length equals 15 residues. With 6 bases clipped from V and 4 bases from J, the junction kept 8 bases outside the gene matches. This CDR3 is CASRPTGDRGTEAFF. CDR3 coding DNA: TGTGCCAGTAGGCCCACGGGGGACAGGGGCACTGAAGCTTTCTTT.

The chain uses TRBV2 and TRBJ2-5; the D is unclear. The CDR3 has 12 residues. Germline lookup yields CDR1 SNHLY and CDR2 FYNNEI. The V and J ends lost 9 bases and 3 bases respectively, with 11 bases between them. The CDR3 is CASRRIEETQYF. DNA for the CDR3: TGTGCCAGTAGAAGGATCGAAGAGACCCAGTACTTC.

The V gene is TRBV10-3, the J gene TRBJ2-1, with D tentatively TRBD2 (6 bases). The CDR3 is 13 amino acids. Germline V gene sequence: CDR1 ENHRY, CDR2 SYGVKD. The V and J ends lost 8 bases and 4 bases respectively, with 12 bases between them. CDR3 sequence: CAIGSGVYNEQFF. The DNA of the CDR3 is TGTGCCATCGGGTCGGGGGTGTACAATGAGCAGTTCTTC.

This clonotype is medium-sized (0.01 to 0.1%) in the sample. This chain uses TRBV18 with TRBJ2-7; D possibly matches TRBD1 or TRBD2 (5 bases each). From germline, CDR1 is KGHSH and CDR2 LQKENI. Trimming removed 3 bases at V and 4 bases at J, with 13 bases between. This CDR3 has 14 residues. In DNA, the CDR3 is TGTGCCAGCTCACCCGGGACCTCCTTATACGAGCAGTACTTC. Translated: CASSPGTSLYEQYF.

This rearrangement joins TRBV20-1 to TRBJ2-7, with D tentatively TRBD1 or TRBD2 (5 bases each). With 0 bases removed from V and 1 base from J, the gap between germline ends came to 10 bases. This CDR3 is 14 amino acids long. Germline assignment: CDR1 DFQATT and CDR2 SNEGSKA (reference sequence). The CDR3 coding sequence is TGCAGTGCTAGAGATCCGGGACGGTCCTACGAGCAGTACTTC. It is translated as CSARDPGRSYEQYF.

The CDR3 sequence: CASSRKPGQETQYF. In DNA form, the CDR3 reads TGTGCCAGCAGCCGTAAGCCAGGTCAAGAGACCCAGTACTTC. The rearrangement uses TRBV25-1 and TRBJ2-5; D unclear. CDR3 size: 14 residues. The V gene lost 6 bases and the J gene lost 2 bases, with 13 bases spanning the gap. Per the germline V gene, CDR1 is MGHDK and CDR2 is SYGVNS.

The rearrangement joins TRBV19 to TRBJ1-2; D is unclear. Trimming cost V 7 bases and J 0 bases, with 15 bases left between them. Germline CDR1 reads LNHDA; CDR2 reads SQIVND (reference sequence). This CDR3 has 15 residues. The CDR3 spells CASNVVSTSNYGYTF. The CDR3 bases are TGTGCCAGTAATGTAGTCAGCACCTCTAACTATGGCTACACCTTC.

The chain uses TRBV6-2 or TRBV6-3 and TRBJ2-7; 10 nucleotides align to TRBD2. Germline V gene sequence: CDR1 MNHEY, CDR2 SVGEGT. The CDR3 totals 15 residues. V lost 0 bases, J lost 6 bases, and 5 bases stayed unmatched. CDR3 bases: TGTGCCAGCAGTTACTCTAGCGGGGGGTGGAGCGAGCAGTACTTC. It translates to CASSYSSGGWSEQYF.

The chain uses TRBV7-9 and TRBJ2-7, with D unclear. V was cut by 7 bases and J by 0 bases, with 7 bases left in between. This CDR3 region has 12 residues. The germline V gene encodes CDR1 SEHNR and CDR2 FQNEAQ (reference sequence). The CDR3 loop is CASMSVSYEQYF. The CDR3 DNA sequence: TGTGCCAGCATGAGCGTCTCCTACGAGCAGTACTTC.

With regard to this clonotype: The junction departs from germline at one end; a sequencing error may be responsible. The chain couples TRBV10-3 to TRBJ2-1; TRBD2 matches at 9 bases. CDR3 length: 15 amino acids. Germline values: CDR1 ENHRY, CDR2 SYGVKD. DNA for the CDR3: TGTGCCATTGGGGGCAGCGGGGGGACCTACAATGAGCAGTCCTTC. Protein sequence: CAIGGSGGTYNEQSF.

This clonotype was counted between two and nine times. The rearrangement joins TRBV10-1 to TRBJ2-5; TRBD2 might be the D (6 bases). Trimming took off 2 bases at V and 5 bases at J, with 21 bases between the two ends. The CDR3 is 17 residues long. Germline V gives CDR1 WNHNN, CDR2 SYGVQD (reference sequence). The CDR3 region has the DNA TGCGCCAGCAGTGAGATCACGTTGGGACTCCACTGGGAGACCCAGTACTTC. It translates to CASSEITLGLHWETQYF.

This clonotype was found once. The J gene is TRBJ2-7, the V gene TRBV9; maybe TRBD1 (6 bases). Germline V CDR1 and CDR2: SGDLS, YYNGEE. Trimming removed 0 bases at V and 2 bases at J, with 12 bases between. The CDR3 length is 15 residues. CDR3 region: CASSVDPDRTYEQYF. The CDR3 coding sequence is TGTGCCAGCAGCGTAGACCCGGACAGAACCTACGAGCAGTACTTC. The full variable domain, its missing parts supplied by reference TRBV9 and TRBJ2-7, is DSGVTQTPKHLITATGQRVTLRCSPRSGDLSVYWYQQSLDQGLQFLIQYYNGEERAKGNILERFSAQQFPDLHSELNLSSLELGDSALYFCASSVDPDRTYEQYFGPGTRLTVT.

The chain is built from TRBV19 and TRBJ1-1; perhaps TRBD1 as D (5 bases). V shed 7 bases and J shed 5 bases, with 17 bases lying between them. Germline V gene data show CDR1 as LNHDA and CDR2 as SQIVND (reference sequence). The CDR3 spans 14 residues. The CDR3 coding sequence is TGTGCCAGTATATCGGCAGCCAGGGAGACTGAAGCTTTCTTT. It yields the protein CASISAARETEAFF.

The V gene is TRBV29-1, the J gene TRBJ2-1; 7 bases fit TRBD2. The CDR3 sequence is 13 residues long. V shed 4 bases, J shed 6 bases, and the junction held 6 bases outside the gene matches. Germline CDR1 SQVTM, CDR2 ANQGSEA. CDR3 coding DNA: TGCAGCGTTGCAAGGGGACTAACCAATGAGCAGTTCTTC. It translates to CSVARGLTNEQFF.

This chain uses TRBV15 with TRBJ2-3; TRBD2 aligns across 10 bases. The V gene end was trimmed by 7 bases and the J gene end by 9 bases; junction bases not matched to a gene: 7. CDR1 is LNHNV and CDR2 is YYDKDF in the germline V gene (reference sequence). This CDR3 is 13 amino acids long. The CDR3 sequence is CATTQGLAQTQYF. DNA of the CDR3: TGTGCCACCACCCAGGGACTAGCGCAGACGCAGTATTTT.

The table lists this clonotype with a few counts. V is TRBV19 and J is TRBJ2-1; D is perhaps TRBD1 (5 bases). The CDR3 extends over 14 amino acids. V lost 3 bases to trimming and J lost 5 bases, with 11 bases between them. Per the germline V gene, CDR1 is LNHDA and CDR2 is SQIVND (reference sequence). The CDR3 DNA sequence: TGTGCCAGTAGTATCCCCAGGGTCCACAATGAGCAGTTCTTC. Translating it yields CASSIPRVHNEQFF.

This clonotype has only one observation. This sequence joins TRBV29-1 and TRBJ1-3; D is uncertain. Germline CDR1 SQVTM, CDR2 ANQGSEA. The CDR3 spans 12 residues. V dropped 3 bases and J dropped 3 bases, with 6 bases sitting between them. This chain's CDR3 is CSVDAGGNTIYF. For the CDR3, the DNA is TGCAGCGTTGACGCTGGTGGAAACACCATATATTTT. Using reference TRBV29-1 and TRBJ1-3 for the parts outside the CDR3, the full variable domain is SAVISQKPSRDICQRGTSLTIQCQVDSQVTMMFWYRQQPGQSLTLIATANQGSEATYESGFVIDKFPISRPNLTFSTLTVSNMSPEDSSIYLCSVDAGGNTIYFGEGSWLTVV.